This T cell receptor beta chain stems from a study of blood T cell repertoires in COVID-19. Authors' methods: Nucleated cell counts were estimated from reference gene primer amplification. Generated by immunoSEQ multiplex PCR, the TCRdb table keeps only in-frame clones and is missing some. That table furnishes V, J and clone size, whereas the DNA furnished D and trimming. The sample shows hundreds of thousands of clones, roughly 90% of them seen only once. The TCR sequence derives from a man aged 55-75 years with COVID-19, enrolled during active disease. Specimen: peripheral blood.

The CDR3 reads CASSSGIQETQYF. Here the CDR3 DNA reads TGCGCCAGCAGCTCCGGGATTCAAGAGACCCAGTACTTC. The rearrangement links TRBV5-1 to TRBJ2-5; weak D call: TRBD2 (5 bases). The CDR3 has 13 amino acids. Germline-derived CDR1 and CDR2 are SGHRS and YFSETQ. V was trimmed by 3 bases and J by 2 bases, leaving 8 bases between them.